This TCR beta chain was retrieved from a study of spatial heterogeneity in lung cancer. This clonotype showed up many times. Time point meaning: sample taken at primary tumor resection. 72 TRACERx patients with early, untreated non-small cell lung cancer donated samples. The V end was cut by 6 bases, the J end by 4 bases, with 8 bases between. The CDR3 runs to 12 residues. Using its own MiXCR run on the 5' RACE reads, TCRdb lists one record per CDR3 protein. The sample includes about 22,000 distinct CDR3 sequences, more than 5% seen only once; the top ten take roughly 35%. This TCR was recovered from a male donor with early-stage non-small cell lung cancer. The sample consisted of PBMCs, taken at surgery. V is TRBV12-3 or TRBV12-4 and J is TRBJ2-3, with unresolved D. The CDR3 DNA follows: TGTGCCAGCAGGTACCCACCAGATACGCAGTATTTT. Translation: CASRYPPDTQYF.